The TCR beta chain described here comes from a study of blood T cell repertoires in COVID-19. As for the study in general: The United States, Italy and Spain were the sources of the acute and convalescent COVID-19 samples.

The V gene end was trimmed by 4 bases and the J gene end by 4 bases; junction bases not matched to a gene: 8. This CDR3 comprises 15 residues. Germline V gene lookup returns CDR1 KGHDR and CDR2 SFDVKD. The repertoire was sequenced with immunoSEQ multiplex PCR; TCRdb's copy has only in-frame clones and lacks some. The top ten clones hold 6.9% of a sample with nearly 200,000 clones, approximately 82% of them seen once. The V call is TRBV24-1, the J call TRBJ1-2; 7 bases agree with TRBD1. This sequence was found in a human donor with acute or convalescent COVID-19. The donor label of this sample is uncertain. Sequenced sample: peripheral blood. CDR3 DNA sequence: TGTGCCACCAGTGAATCGGACAGGAGACCCTATGGCTACACCTTC. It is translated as CATSESDRRPYGYTF.